This TCR beta chain is from a study of shared clonotypes between healthy human individuals. Study-wide results and limits: The study found lower generation probabilities in non-shared clonotypes than in those shared by all four donors.

A note on this clone: No antigen is known for it.

This CDR3 has 15 residues. The germline gives CDR1 SGHRS, CDR2 YFSETQ. Losses at the gene ends were 0 bases for V and 6 bases for J; bases not matched to a gene: 6. Generated by immunoSEQ multiplex PCR, the TCRdb table keeps only in-frame clones and is missing some. Among about 2.4 million clones listed, 93% were seen once. This TCR came from a man aged 18 to 29 in good health. Some clones in this sample may be carry-over from other donors' samples. The V gene is TRBV5-1, the J gene TRBJ2-1, with 7 bases aligning to TRBD1. The sample was naive CD4+ T cells from PBMCs. Subset given: CD45RA+ positively selected. As DNA, the CDR3 is TGCGCCAGCAGCTTGGATGGCAGGGACAGCAATGAGCAGTTCTTC. Translating it yields CASSLDGRDSNEQFF.